The clone carrying this T cell receptor (beta chain) occurred a few times. Its antigen is as yet unknown. The germline gives CDR1 GTSNPN, CDR2 SVGIG (reference sequence). The germline V and J ends were trimmed by 0 bases and 3 bases, with 23 bases remaining between them. The length of the CDR3 is 18 residues. This record comes from a study of beta chain features in type 1 diabetes. Reverse transcription of all isolated RNA meant that expressed TCRB transcripts were sequenced. This table comes from immunoSEQ multiplex PCR, and its TCRdb copy is limited to in-frame clones, with some not included. In the table there are some 230,000 clones, 9.6% of which are singletons. Overall study findings and caveats: Moderate but significant shortening of TCRB CDR3s was recorded in all four CD4+ subsets from Type 1 diabetes patients. A possible short-template PCR bias applies equally to patients and controls. Sequencing the cDNA could make cells with high TCR expression show up more than they should. More deletions and fewer insertions at VDJ junctions were found in patients with type 1 diabetes.

The V and J genes are TRBV30 and TRBJ1-1; perhaps TRBD1 as D (6 bases). The sample taken for sequencing was naive CD4+ T cells from blood. This TCR came from a young woman in good health. This CDR3 is CAWSVSRHRAGIDTEAFF. CDR3 sequence (DNA): TGTGCCTGGAGTGTGTCTAGACACAGGGCCGGGATTGACACTGAAGCTTTCTTT.